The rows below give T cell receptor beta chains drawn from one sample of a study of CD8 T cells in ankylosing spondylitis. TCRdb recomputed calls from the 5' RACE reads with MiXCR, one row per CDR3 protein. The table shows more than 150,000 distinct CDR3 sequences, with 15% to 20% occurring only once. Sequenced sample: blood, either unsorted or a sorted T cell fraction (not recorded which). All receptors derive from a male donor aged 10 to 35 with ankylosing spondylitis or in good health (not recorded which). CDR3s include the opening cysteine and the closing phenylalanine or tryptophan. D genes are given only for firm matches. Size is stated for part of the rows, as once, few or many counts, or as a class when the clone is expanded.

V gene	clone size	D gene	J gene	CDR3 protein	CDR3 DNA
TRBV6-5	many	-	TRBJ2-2	CASSSTGGGTGELFF	TGTGCCAGCAGTTCAACAGGGGGGGGCACCGGGGAGCTGTTTTTT
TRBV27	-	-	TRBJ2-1	CASRDTAYNEQFF	TGTGCCAGTAGAGACACCGCCTACAATGAGCAGTTCTTC
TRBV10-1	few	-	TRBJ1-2	CASSEAGKEGYTF	TGCGCCAGCAGTGAGGCAGGAAAGGAAGGCTACACCTTC
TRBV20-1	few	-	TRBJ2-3	CSVPLLDTQYF	TGCAGTGTCCCCCTTTTGGATACGCAGTATTTT
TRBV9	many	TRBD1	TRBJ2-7	CASSTTGAAYEQYF	TGTGCCAGCAGTACCACAGGGGCAGCCTACGAGCAGTACTTC
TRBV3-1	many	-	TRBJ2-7	CASSPGQSTYEQYF	TGTGCCAGCAGCCCAGGACAGTCAACCTACGAGCAGTACTTC
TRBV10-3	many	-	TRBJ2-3	CAIRSGTFTDTQYF	TGTGCCATCAGGAGCGGGACATTCACAGATACGCAGTATTTT
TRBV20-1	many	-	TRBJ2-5	CSASAGETQYF	TGCAGTGCTAGTGCTGGTGAGACCCAGTACTTC
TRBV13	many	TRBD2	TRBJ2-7	CASSSGAGLAVPSEQYF	TGTGCCAGCAGCTCCGGGGCAGGACTAGCGGTTCCGTCCGAGCAGTACTTC
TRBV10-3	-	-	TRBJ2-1	CAISVAIQLSEQFF	TGTGCCATCTCCGTAGCTATACAGCTCAGCGAGCAGTTCTTC
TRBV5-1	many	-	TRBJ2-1	CASSLVGGTYNEQFF	TGCGCCAGCAGCTTGGTGGGGGGAACCTACAATGAGCAGTTCTTC
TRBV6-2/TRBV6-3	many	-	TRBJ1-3	CASSYLLMTSGNTIYF	TGTGCCAGCAGTTATCTCCTCATGACCTCTGGAAACACCATATATTTT
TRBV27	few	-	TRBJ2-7	CASSLRTYNEQYF	TGTGCCAGCAGTTTACGGACCTATAACGAGCAGTACTTC
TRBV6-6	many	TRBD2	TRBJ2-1	CASSRTSGDNEQFF	TGTGCCAGCTCCCGGACTAGCGGGGACAATGAGCAGTTCTTC
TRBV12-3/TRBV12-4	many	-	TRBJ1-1	CASRERGANTEAFF	TGTGCCAGCAGAGAAAGGGGAGCTAACACTGAAGCTTTCTTT
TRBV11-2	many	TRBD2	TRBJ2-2	CASSYEAGDTGELFF	TGTGCCAGCAGCTATGAAGCGGGAGACACCGGGGAGCTGTTTTTT
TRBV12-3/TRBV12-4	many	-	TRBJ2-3	CASSLWGAGSTDTQYF	TGTGCCAGCAGTCTTTGGGGGGCGGGAAGCACAGATACGCAGTATTTT
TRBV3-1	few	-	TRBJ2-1	CASSQEGLAPSYNEQFF	TGTGCCAGCAGCCAAGAGGGGCTAGCGCCGTCCTACAATGAGCAGTTCTTC
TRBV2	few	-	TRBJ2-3	CASKGGSKTDTQYF	TGTGCCAGCAAAGGGGGGAGTAAGACAGATACGCAGTATTTT
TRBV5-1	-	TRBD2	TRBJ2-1	CASSWTSGRVTEQFF	TGCGCCAGCAGTTGGACTAGCGGGAGGGTCACTGAGCAGTTCTTC
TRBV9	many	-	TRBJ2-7	CASSVAGHEQYF	TGTGCCAGCAGCGTAGCTGGGCACGAGCAGTACTTC
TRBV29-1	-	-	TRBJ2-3	CSDSTDTQYF	TGCAGCGACAGCACAGATACGCAGTATTTT
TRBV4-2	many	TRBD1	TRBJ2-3	CASSQDGDRRTDTQYF	TGTGCCAGCAGCCAAGATGGGGACAGACGCACAGATACGCAGTATTTT
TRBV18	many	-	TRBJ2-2	CASSPVLTGELFF	TGTGCCAGCTCACCAGTCCTTACCGGGGAGCTGTTTTTT
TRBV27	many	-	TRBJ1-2	CASSLYGLGGYTF	TGTGCCAGCAGTTTATACGGGTTAGGGGGCTACACCTTC
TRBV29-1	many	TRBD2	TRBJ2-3	CSVVAGASADTQYF	TGCAGCGTGGTAGCGGGAGCCTCGGCAGATACGCAGTATTTT
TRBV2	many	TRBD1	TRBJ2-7	CASSRDRGDEQYF	TGTGCCAGCAGTCGGGACAGGGGCGACGAGCAGTACTTC
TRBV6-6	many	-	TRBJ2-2	CASSYRDGELFF	TGTGCCAGCAGTTATCGGGACGGGGAGCTGTTTTTT
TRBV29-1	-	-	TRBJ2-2	CSVPGTITGELFF	TGCAGCGTTCCCGGTACAATCACCGGGGAGCTGTTTTTT
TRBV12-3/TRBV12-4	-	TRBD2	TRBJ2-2	CASSPGLARRSGELFF	TGTGCCAGCAGTCCTGGACTAGCGAGGCGTAGCGGGGAGCTGTTTTTT
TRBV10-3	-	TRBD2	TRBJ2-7	CAITKSKGLAGLYEQYF	TGTGCCATCACCAAATCGAAAGGACTAGCGGGGCTATACGAGCAGTACTTC
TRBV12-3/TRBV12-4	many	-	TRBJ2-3	CASSSYSDLSDTQYF	TGTGCCAGCAGTTCCTATTCTGACCTCTCAGATACGCAGTATTTT
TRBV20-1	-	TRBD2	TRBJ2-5	CSARDWPSGGPKTQYF	TGCAGTGCTAGAGATTGGCCCTCGGGAGGGCCGAAGACCCAGTACTTC
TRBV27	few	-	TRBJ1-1	CASSSRGALNEAFF	TGTGCCAGCAGTTCGCGGGGGGCGCTTAATGAAGCTTTCTTT